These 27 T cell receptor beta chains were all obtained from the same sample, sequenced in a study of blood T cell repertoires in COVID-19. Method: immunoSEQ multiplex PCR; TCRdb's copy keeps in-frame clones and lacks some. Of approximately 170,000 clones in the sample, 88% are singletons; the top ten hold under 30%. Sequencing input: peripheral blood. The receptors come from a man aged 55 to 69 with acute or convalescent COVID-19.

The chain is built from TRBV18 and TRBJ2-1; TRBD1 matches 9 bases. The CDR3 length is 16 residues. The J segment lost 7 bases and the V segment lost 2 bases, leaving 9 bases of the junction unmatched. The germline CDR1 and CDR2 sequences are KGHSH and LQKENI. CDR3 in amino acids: CASSPEQQGAVNEQFF. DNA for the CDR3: TGTGCCAGCTCACCAGAACAACAGGGGGCGGTGAATGAGCAGTTCTTC.

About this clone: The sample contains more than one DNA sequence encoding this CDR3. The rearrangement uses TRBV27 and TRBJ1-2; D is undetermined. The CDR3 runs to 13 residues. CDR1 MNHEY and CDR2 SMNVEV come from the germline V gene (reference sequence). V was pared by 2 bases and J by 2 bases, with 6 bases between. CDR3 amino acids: CASSLRGNYGYTF. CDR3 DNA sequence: TGTGCCAGCAGTTTAAGAGGGAACTATGGCTACACCTTC.

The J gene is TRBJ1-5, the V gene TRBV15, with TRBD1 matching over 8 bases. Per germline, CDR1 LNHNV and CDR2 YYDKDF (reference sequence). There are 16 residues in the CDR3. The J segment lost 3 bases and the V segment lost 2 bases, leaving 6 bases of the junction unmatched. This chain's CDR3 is CATSRKKTGANQPQHF. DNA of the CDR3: TGTGCCACCAGCAGAAAAAAGACAGGGGCCAATCAGCCCCAGCATTTT.

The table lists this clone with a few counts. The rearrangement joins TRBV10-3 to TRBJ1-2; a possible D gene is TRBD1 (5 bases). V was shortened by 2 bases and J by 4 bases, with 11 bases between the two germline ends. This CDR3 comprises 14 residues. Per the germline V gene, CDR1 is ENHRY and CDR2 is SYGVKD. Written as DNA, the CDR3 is TGTGCCATCAGTGAGAACAGCGACAGCTATGGCTACACCTTC. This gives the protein CAISENSDSYGYTF.

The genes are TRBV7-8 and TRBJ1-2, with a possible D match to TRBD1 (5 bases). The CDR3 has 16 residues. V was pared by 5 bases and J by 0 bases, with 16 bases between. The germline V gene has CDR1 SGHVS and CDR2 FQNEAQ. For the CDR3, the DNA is TGTGCCAGCAGCCTATACGGGGGGGGGTCTAACTATGGCTACACCTTC. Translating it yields CASSLYGGGSNYGYTF.

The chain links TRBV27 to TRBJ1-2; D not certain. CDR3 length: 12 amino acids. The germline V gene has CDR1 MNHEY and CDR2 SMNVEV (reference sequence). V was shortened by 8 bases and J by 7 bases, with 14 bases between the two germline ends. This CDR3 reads CASLSWGGGYTF. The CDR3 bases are TGTGCCAGCCTTTCCTGGGGAGGTGGCTACACCTTC.

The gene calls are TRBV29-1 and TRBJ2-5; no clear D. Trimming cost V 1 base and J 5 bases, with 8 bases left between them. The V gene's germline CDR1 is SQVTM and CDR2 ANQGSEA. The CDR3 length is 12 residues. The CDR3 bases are TGCAGCGTTGAAGGTGGCTCCGAGACCCAGTACTTC. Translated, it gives CSVEGGSETQYF. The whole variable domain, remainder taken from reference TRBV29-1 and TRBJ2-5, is SAVISQKPSRDICQRGTSLTIQCQVDSQVTMMFWYRQQPGQSLTLIATANQGSEATYESGFVIDKFPISRPNLTFSTLTVSNMSPEDSSIYLCSVEGGSETQYFGPGTRLLVL.

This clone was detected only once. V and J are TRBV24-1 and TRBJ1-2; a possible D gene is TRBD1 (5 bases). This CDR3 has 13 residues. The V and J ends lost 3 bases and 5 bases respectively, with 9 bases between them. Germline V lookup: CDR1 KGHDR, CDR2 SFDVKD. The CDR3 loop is CATSDSRDYGYTF. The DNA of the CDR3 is TGTGCCACCAGTGATAGCAGGGATTATGGCTACACCTTC.

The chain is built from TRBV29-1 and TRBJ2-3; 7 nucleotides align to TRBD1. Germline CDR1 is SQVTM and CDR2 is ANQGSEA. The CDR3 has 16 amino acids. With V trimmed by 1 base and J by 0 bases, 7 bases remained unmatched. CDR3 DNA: TGCAGCGTTGAAGTCGAGGACAGGACTAGCACAGATACGCAGTATTTT. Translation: CSVEVEDRTSTDTQYF.

CDR3 region: CASSLRDRSSEAFF. The CDR3 DNA is TGTGCCAGCAGCTTAAGGGACAGGAGCTCTGAAGCTTTCTTT. The V and J genes are TRBV7-3 and TRBJ1-1, with 8 bases that match TRBD1. The V and J ends lost 1 base and 6 bases, in that order; junction bases with no gene match: 4. CDR1 is SGHTA, CDR2 FQGTGA, per germline. This CDR3 is 14 amino acids long.

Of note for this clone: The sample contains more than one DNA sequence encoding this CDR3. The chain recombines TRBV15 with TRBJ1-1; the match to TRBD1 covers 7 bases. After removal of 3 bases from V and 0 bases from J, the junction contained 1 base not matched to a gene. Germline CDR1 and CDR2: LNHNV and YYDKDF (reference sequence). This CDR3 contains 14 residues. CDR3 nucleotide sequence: TGTGCCACCAGCAGGACAGGGCTGAACACTGAAGCTTTCTTT. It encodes CATSRTGLNTEAFF.

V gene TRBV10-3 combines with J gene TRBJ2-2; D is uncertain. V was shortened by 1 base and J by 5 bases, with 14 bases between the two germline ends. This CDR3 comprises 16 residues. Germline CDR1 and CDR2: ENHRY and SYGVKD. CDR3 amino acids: CAISEYGDILTGELFF. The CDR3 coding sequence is TGTGCCATCAGTGAGTACGGAGATATTTTAACCGGGGAGCTGTTTTTT.

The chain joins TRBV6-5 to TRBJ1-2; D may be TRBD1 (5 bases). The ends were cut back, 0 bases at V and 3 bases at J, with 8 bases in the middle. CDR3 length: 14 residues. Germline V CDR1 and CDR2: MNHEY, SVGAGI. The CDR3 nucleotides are TGTGCCAGCAGTTACTCGACAGATGACTATGGCTACACCTTC. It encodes CASSYSTDDYGYTF.

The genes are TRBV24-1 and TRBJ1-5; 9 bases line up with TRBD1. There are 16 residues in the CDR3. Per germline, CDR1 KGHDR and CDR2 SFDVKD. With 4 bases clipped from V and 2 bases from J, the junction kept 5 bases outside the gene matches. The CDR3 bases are TGTGCCACCAGTGAAGGGACAGGGAGGGGCAATCAGCCCCAGCATTTT. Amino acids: CATSEGTGRGNQPQHF.

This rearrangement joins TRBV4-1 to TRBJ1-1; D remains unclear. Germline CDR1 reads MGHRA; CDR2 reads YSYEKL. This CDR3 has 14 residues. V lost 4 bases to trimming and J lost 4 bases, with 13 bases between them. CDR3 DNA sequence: TGCGCCAGCAGCCGAGGGCAGGTGGGCACTGAAGCTTTCTTT. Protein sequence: CASSRGQVGTEAFF.

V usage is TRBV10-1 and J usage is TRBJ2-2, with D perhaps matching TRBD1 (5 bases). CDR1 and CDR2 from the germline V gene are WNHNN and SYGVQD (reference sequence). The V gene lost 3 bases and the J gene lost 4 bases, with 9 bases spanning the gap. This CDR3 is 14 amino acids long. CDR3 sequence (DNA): TGCGCCAGCAGTGATTCAGGGATCACCGGGGAGCTGTTTTTT. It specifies CASSDSGITGELFF.

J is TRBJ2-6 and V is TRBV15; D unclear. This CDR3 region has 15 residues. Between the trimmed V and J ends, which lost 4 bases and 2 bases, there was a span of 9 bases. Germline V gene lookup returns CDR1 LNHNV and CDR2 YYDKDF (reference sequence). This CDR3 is CATSIETTGANVLTF. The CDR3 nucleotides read TGTGCCACCAGCATAGAGACAACTGGGGCCAACGTCCTGACTTTC.

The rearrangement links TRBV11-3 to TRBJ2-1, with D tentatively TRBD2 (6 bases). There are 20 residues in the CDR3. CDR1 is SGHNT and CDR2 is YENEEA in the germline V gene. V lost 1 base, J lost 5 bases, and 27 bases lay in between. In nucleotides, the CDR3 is TGTGCCAGCAGCTTAGCGCCGCTCAACGTTCTTGGGCGCGGGGACAATGAGCAGTTCTTC. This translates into CASSLAPLNVLGRGDNEQFF.

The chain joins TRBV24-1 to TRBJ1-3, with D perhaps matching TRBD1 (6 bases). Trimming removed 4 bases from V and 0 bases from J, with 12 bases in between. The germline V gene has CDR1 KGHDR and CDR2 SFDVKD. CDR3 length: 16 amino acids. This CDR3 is CATSEGTPGSGNTIYF. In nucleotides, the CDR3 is TGTGCCACCAGTGAGGGGACACCTGGCTCTGGAAACACCATATATTTT.

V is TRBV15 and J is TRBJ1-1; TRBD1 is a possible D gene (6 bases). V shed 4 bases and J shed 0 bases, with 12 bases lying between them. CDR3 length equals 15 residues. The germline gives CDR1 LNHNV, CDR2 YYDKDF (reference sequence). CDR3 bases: TGTGCCACCAGCAAACGAGGGACAATGAACACTGAAGCTTTCTTT. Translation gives CATSKRGTMNTEAFF.

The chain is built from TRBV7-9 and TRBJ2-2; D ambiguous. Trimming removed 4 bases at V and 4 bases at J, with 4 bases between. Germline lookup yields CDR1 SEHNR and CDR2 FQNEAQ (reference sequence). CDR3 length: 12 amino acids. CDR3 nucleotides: TGTGCCAGCAGCTCCCTCACCGGGGAGCTGTTTTTT. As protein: CASSSLTGELFF. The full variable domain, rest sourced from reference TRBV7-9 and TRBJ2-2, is DTGVSQNPRHKITKRGQNVTFRCDPISEHNRLYWYRQTLGQGPEFLTYFQNEAQLEKSRLLSDRFSAERPKGSFSTLEIQRTEQGDSAMYLCASSSLTGELFFGEGSRLTVL.

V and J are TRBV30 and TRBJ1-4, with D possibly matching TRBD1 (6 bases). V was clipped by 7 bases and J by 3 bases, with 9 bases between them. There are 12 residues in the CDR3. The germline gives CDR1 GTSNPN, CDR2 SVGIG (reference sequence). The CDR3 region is CAYRVSNEKLFF. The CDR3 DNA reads TGTGCCTACAGGGTTTCTAATGAAAAACTGTTTTTT.

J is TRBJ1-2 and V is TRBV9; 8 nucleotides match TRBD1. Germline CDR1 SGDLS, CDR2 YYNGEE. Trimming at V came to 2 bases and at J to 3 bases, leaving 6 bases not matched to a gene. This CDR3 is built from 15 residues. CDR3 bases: TGTGCCAGCAGCGTCGCCACAGGGGGTGACTATGGCTACACCTTC. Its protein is CASSVATGGDYGYTF. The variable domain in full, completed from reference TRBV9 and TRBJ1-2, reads DSGVTQTPKHLITATGQRVTLRCSPRSGDLSVYWYQQSLDQGLQFLIQYYNGEERAKGNILERFSAQQFPDLHSELNLSSLELGDSALYFCASSVATGGDYGYTFGSGTRLTVV.

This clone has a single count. CDR3: CSVVPDSGGTNEKLFF. The CDR3 coding sequence is TGCAGCGTTGTCCCCGATTCAGGGGGGACTAATGAAAAACTGTTTTTT. V gene TRBV29-1 combines with J gene TRBJ1-4, with TRBD1 identical over 7 bases. Germline V CDR1 and CDR2: SQVTM, ANQGSEA. This CDR3 is built from 16 residues. The V segment lost 4 bases and the J segment 2 bases; nucleotides outside the gene matches: 10. The full variable domain, rest sourced from reference TRBV29-1 and TRBJ1-4, is SAVISQKPSRDICQRGTSLTIQCQVDSQVTMMFWYRQQPGQSLTLIATANQGSEATYESGFVIDKFPISRPNLTFSTLTVSNMSPEDSSIYLCSVVPDSGGTNEKLFFGSGTQLSVL.

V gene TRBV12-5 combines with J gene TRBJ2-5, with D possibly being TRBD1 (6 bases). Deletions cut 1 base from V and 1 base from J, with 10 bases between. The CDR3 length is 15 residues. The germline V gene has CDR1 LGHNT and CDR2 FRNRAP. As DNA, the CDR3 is TGTGCTAGTGGTTTGGACAGGGTCGGCCAAGAGACCCAGTACTTC. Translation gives CASGLDRVGQETQYF.

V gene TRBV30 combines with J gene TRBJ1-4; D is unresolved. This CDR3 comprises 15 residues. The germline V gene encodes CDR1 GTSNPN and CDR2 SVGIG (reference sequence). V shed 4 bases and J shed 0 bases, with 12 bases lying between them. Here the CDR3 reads CAWKPPGTTNEKLFF. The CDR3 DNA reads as TGTGCCTGGAAACCTCCCGGGACAACTAATGAAAAACTGTTTTTT.

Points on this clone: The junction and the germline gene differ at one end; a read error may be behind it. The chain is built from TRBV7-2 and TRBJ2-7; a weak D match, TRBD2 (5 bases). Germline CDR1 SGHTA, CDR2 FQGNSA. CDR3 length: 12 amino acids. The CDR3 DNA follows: TGTGCCAGCAGCTCCGGAGGTTCGGGGATGAACTTC. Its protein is CASSSGGSGMNF.